The 5 T cell receptor beta chains given below trace back to one sample, sequenced in a study of T cell repertoires in cytomegalovirus infection. MiXCR, applied by TCRdb to the reads, yields one record per CDR3 protein. The profile shows over 300,000 distinct CDR3 sequences, roughly a sixth of them singletons. The sample consisted of PBMCs. The receptors shown here come from a human donor in good health (CMV status not recorded). Some clones in this sample may be carry-over from other donors' samples.

This clonotype was recorded at least ten times. V and J are TRBV19 and TRBJ2-2; weak D call: TRBD2 (6 bases). Trimming shortened V by 4 bases and J by 5 bases, and 14 bases separated the two germline ends. The CDR3 runs to 15 residues. CDR1 LNHDA and CDR2 SQIVND come from the germline V gene (reference sequence). CDR3 in DNA: TGTGCCAGTAGTAGTTGGGCGGGATCGACCGGGGAGCTGTTTTTT. Its protein is CASSSWAGSTGELFF.

This clonotype occurred once. This chain joins TRBV20-1 and TRBJ2-3; 9 positions match TRBD2. CDR3 length equals 16 residues. Germline CDR1 DFQATT, CDR2 SNEGSKA (reference sequence). V trimming: 5 bases; J trimming: 2 bases; junction bases outside the gene matches: 11. For the CDR3, the DNA is TGCAGTGCTCTAAATAATCTAGCGGGGTACACAGATACGCAGTATTTT. It specifies CSALNNLAGYTDTQYF.

Many counts were recorded for this clonotype. V and J are TRBV7-2 and TRBJ2-2; D gene ambiguous. The CDR3 is 14 amino acids. Per germline, CDR1 SGHTA and CDR2 FQGNSA. V dropped 4 bases and J dropped 7 bases, with 13 bases sitting between them. The CDR3 bases are TGTGCCAGCAGCTCCTTTAGGGTCGACGGGGAGCTGTTTTTT. Translation: CASSSFRVDGELFF.

The rearrangement joins TRBV13 to TRBJ2-7; a possible D gene is TRBD2 (6 bases). Germline CDR1 and CDR2: PRHDT and FYEKMQ (reference sequence). V was trimmed by 0 bases and J by 7 bases, leaving 16 bases between them. The CDR3 is 15 residues long. CDR3: CASSLGVGPGVEQYF. CDR3 DNA: TGTGCCAGCAGCTTAGGGGTGGGGCCGGGGGTAGAGCAGTACTTC.

This clonotype was counted at least ten times. The chain has TRBV7-2 and TRBJ1-2, with a possible D match to TRBD1 (6 bases). Germline CDR1 and CDR2: SGHTA and FQGNSA. The CDR3 runs 16 residues. V lost 5 bases and J lost 4, with 20 bases in between. The DNA for the CDR3 is TGTGCCAGCAGCAACCGCCCTCCGGGGGCTGGCTATGGCTACACCTTC. Protein product: CASSNRPPGAGYGYTF.